This T cell receptor (beta chain) was identified during a study of blood T cell repertoires in COVID-19. Whole-study context: Sites in the United States, Italy and Spain provided acute and convalescent COVID-19 samples. Sources were T cells, B-cell-depleted T cells, or PBMCs; the material itself was cDNA or gDNA.

The CDR3 is made up of 14 amino acids. Germline lookup yields CDR1 WNHNN and CDR2 SYGVQD (reference sequence). Trimming took 5 bases from V and 5 from J, leaving 14 bases between them. As handled by the study authors: Using reference gene primer amplification, nucleated cell counts were estimated. Profiled with immunoSEQ multiplex PCR; TCRdb holds only in-frame clones, not every one. V and J calls and clone size are those listed in that table; D and trimming were worked out from the DNA. This sample has a few hundred thousand clones, with around nine tenths found just once. The TCR originated in a middle-aged woman who had recovered from COVID-19. The sample comprised peripheral blood. V and J are TRBV10-1 and TRBJ2-3; maybe TRBD1 (5 bases). CDR3 in DNA: TGCGCCAGCAGTCTCGGCAGGGCCGGAGATACGCAGTATTTT. Protein: CASSLGRAGDTQYF.